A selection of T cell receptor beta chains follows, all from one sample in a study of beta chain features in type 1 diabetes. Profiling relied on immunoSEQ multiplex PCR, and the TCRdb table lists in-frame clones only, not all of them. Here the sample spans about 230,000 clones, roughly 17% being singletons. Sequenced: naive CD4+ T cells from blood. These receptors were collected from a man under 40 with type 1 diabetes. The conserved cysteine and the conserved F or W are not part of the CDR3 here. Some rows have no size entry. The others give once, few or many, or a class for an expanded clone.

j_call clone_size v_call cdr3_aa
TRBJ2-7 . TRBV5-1 ASRDPGGSYEQY
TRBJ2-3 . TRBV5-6 ASSSMDTQY
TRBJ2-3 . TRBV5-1 ASSLGIGGGGDTDTQY
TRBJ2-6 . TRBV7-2 ASSLRGQGYVSANVLT
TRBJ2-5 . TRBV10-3 AISGGVGTSTSQETQY
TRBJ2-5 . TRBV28 ASSGNGETQY
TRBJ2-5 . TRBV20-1 SALKETQY
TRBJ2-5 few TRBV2 AARLAGSETQY
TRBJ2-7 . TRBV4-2 ASSQDILAGYEQY
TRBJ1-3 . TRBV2 ASSAGGAGGNTIY
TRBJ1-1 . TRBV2 ASSEDISNTEAF
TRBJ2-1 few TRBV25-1 ASSVHNEQF
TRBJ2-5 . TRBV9 ASSLSGGTGRAETQY
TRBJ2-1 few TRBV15 ATSRDQGNNEQF
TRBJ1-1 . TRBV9 ASSVVPAGSTEAF
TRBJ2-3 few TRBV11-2 ASSLRGIADTQY
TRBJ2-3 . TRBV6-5 ASSYSQGTDTQY
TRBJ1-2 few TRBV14 ASSQAIYGYT
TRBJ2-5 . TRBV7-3 ASSSPQGTQY
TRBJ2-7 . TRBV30 AWSVSAEQY
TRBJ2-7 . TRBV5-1 ASSLPGPDEQY
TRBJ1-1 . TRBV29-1 SVTLTVNTEAF